This T cell receptor beta chain derives from a study of CD8+CD57+ T cells in acquired aplastic anemia. Genomic DNA served as template for TCR beta VDJ and CDR3 profiling. TCRdb re-derived calls from the reads in MiXCR, one entry per CDR3 protein. The table includes approximately 180,000 distinct CDR3 sequences, 55% to 65% detected once. V was trimmed by 4 bases and J by 1 base, leaving 7 bases between them. This CDR3 contains 13 residues. Before being chosen for sequencing, patients had shown CD8+CD57+ cell expansion by flow cytometry. This TCR was sampled from a human donor with aplastic anemia. The specimen was sorted CD4+, CD8+, or CD8+CD57+ T cells (not recorded which) from PBMCs. V and J are TRBV12-3 or TRBV12-4 and TRBJ1-1, with D unclear. The DNA for the CDR3 is TGTGCCAGCAGTTCAACAAGGAACACTGAAGCTTTCTTT. Encoded protein: CASSSTRNTEAFF.